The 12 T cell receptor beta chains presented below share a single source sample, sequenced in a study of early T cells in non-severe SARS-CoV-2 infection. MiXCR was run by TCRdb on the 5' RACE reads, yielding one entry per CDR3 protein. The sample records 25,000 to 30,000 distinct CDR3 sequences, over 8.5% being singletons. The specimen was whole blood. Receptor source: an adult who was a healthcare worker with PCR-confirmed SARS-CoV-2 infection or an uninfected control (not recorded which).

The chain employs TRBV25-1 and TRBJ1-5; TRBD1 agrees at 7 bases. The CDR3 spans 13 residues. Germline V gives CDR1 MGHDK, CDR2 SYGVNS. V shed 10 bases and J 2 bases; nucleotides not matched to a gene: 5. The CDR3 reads CANITGGNQPQHF. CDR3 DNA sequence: TGTGCCAACATAACAGGGGGCAATCAGCCCCAGCATTTT. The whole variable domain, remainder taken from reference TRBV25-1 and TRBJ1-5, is EADIYQTPRYLVIGTGKKITLECSQTMGHDKMYWYQQDPGMELHLIHYSYGVNSTEKGDLSSESTVSRIRTEHFPLTLESARPSHTSQYLCANITGGNQPQHFGDGTRLSIL.

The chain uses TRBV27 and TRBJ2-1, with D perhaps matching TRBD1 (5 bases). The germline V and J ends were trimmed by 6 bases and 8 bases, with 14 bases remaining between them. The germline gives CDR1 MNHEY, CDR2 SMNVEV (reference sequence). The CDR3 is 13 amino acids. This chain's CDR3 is CASRPQGLDEQFF. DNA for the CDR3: TGTGCCAGCAGGCCCCAGGGTTTAGATGAGCAGTTCTTC.

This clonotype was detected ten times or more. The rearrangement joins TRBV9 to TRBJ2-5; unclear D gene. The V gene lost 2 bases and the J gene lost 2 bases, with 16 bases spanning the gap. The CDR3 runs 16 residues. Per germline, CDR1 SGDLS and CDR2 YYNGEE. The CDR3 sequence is CASSVPQISLQETQYF. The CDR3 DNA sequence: TGTGCCAGCAGCGTTCCCCAAATTTCCCTTCAAGAGACCCAGTACTTC.

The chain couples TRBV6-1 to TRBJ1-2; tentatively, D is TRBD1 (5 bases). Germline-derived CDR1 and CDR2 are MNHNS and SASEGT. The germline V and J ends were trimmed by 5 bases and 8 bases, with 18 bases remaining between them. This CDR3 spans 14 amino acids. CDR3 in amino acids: CASSPRGREGGYTF. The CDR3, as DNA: TGTGCCAGCAGTCCCCGGGGCAGAGAGGGCGGCTACACCTTC.

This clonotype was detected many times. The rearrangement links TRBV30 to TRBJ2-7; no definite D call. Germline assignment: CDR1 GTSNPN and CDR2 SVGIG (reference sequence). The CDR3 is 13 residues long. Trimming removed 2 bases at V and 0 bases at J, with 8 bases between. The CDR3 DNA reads TGTGCCTGGAGTACGCGAATCTCCTACGAGCAGTACTTC. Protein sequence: CAWSTRISYEQYF.

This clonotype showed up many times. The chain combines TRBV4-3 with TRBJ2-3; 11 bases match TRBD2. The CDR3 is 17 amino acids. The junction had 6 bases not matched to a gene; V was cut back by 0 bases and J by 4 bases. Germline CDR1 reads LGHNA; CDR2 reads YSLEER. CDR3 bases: TGCGCCAGCAGCCAAGAGCTAGCGGGGGGATACGCAGATACGCAGTATTTT. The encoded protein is CASSQELAGGYADTQYF.

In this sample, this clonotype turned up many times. CDR3 nucleotide sequence: TGCAGTGCTAGATTCGGGACAGGGCGGACAGATACGCAGTATTTT. It specifies CSARFGTGRTDTQYF. The chain carries TRBV20-1 and TRBJ2-3; 9 positions match TRBD1. There are 15 residues in the CDR3. CDR1 and CDR2 from the germline V gene are DFQATT and SNEGSKA (reference sequence). J was trimmed by 3 bases and V by 2 bases; bases with no gene match: 6.

CDR3 nucleotide sequence: TGTGCCAGCAGCCAAGATTGGGGACATTCCGGGGAGCTGTTTTTT. As protein: CASSQDWGHSGELFF. This chain joins TRBV3-1 and TRBJ2-2; perhaps TRBD1 as D (6 bases). Germline V CDR1 and CDR2: LGHDT, YNNKEL (reference sequence). V dropped 0 bases and J dropped 6 bases, with 11 bases sitting between them. The CDR3 is 15 residues long.

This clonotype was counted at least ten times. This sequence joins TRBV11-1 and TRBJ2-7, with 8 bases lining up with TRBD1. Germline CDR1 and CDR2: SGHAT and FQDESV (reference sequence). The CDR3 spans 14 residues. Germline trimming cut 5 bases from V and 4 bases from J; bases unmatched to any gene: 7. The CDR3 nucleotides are TGTGCCAGCAGCATGGACAGGGATAGGTACGAGCAGTACTTC. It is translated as CASSMDRDRYEQYF.

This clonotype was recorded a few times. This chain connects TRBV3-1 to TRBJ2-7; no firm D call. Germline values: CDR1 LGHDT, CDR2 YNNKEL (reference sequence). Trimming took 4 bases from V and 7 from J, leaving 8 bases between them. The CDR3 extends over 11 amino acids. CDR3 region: CASSLSGEQYF. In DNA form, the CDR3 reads TGTGCCAGCAGCCTATCTGGAGAGCAGTACTTC.

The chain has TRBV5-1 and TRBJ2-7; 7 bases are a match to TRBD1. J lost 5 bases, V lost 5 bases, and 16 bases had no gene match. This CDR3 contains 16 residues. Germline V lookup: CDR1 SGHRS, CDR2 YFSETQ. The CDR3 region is CASSSVARDSRHEQYF. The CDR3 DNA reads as TGCGCCAGCAGTTCAGTTGCACGGGACAGCCGTCACGAGCAGTACTTC.

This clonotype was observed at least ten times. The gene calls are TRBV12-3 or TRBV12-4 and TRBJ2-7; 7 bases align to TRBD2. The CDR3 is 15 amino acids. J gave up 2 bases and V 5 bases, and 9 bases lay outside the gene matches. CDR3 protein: CASSGSVGGTYEQYF. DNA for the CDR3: TGTGCCAGCAGTGGGTCCGTGGGGGGGACCTACGAGCAGTACTTC.